The 6 T cell receptor beta chains presented below share a single source sample, sequenced in a study of Graves' ophthalmopathy and Graves' hyperthyroidism. For repertoire sequencing, the TCR beta CDR3 regions were amplified from RNA transcripts. RT-PCR with HTBI primers came first, then second-round multiplex PCR. TCRdb used MiXCR to reprocess the multiplex PCR reads, holding one entry per CDR3 protein. The table shows about 1.2 million distinct CDR3 sequences, with approximately 35% occurring only once. Source material: peripheral blood or thyroid tissue (not recorded which). Receptors were obtained from an adult man with Graves' hyperthyroidism.

This clonotype was picked up a small number of times. The chain has TRBV20-1 and TRBJ2-7; TRBD2 agrees at 12 bases. The V segment lost 0 bases and the J segment 7 bases; nucleotides outside the gene matches: 7. The CDR3 is made up of 15 amino acids. Germline CDR1 and CDR2: DFQATT and SNEGSKA (reference sequence). The CDR3 sequence: CSARDYLAGGPEQYF. The CDR3 DNA is TGCAGTGCTAGAGATTACCTAGCGGGAGGGCCGGAGCAGTACTTC.

The V call is TRBV10-2, the J call TRBJ1-4; 7 bases are a match to TRBD1. The germline V gene has CDR1 WSHSY and CDR2 SAAADI. Trimming cost V 8 bases and J 6 bases; bases outside gene matches: 15. The CDR3 has 16 amino acids. The CDR3 nucleotides are TGCGCCAGCGGTGGGGGACAGCAAAGGGGACATGAAAAACTGTTTTTT. The encoded protein is CASGGGQQRGHEKLFF.

As regards this clonotype: Possible read error: a much larger clone is one base away. No conserved phenylalanine or tryptophan ends this CDR3, so it is likely a read error. J is TRBJ2-7 and V is TRBV7-9; TRBD1 aligns across 7 bases. The ends lost 4 bases at V and 2 bases at J; junction bases unmatched: 11. Germline V gene data show CDR1 as SEHNR and CDR2 as FQNEAQ (reference sequence). The CDR3 loop spans 16 amino acids. In DNA, the CDR3 is TGTGCCAGCAGCTCCCACATAGACAGGGCAACCTACGAGCAGTACTCC. Its protein is CASSSHIDRATYEQYS.

The chain has TRBV10-1 and TRBJ1-1; D gene uncertain. The CDR3 has 11 residues. Germline V CDR1 and CDR2: WNHNN, SYGVQD (reference sequence). V gave up 9 bases and J gave up 11 bases, with 16 bases separating them. The CDR3 loop is CARNADGEAFF. As DNA, the CDR3 is TGCGCCAGAAACGCGGACGGAGAGGCTTTCTTT.

The chain is built from TRBV9 and TRBJ1-5; no clear D. V shed 1 base and J shed 11 bases, with 19 bases lying between them. Germline V gene lookup returns CDR1 SGDLS and CDR2 YYNGEE. The length of the CDR3 is 15 residues. The CDR3 here is CASSVTGIGLETQHF. Here the CDR3 DNA reads TGTGCCAGCAGCGTAACCGGCATTGGTCTGGAGACCCAGCATTTT.

This clonotype was seen many times. The chain has TRBV20-1 and TRBJ2-5; D is uncertain. Germline-derived CDR1 and CDR2 are DFQATT and SNEGSKA (reference sequence). V was clipped by 3 bases and J by 5 bases, with 7 bases between them. The CDR3 is made up of 11 amino acids. Written as DNA, the CDR3 is TGCAGTGCTAGGGGTGTGGAGACCCAGTACTTC. Protein: CSARGVETQYF.